These 29 T cell receptor beta chains were all obtained from the same sample, sequenced in a study of CD8+ T cells in alopecia areata. Following RNA extraction, reverse transcription yielded cDNA that acted as the sequencing template. Assay used: immunoSEQ multiplex PCR; TCRdb lists only in-frame clones, some missing. The sample lists 150,000 to 200,000 clones, around three fifths occurring once. This material consisted of CD4+ T cells sorted from blood, taken at week 0. The receptor source for this set is a human donor with alopecia areata.

This clone was counted between two and nine times. The rearrangement links TRBV29-1 to TRBJ2-7; TRBD1 agrees at 10 bases. The CDR3 has 13 residues. The V gene's germline CDR1 is SQVTM and CDR2 ANQGSEA. The J segment lost 3 bases and the V segment lost 7 bases, leaving 6 bases of the junction unmatched. The CDR3 DNA follows: TGCAGCGCTACGGGACAGGGGAGCTACGAGCAGTACTTC. Its protein is CSATGQGSYEQYF.

The gene calls are TRBV14 and TRBJ1-6; a weak D match, TRBD1 (5 bases). The CDR3 is 14 amino acids. V was pared by 4 bases and J by 9 bases, with 13 bases between. Germline CDR1 is SGHDN and CDR2 is FVKESK. As DNA, the CDR3 is TGTGCCAGCAGCCCGTCGTGGGGACTTTCACCCCTCCACTTT. Protein product: CASSPSWGLSPLHF.

V and J are TRBV14 and TRBJ2-5; D uncertain. V was cut by 2 bases and J by 6 bases, with 7 bases left in between. This CDR3 region has 12 residues. Germline V CDR1 and CDR2: SGHDN, FVKESK. The CDR3 nucleotides read TGTGCCAGCAGCCAATCCGCCCAGACCCAGTACTTC. Amino acids: CASSQSAQTQYF.

This clone has just a few counts. The chain carries TRBV29-1 and TRBJ2-7, with D possibly being TRBD1 or TRBD2 (6 bases each). The V and J ends lost 4 bases and 7 bases respectively, with 17 bases between them. The CDR3 has 13 residues. The V gene's germline CDR1 is SQVTM and CDR2 ANQGSEA. The CDR3 coding sequence is TGCAGCGTTGTCGTCCGGGGGCGATGGGAGCAGTACTTC. This codes for CSVVVRGRWEQYF.

The chain uses TRBV10-3 and TRBJ2-2; 7 nucleotides align to TRBD1. J was trimmed by 3 bases and V by 5 bases; bases with no gene match: 12. The germline CDR1 and CDR2 sequences are ENHRY and SYGVKD. The CDR3 runs to 17 residues. The CDR3 sequence: CAISSPPRGTDTGELFF. The DNA of the CDR3 is TGTGCCATCAGTAGTCCACCCAGGGGGACGGACACCGGGGAGCTGTTTTTT.

The CDR3 sequence is CAWRVFSYEQYF. The CDR3 DNA is TGTGCCTGGAGAGTGTTCTCCTACGAGCAGTACTTC. The chain recombines TRBV30 with TRBJ2-7; D is uncertain. In germline, CDR1 is GTSNPN, CDR2 SVGIG (reference sequence). Trimming took 3 bases from V and 0 from J, leaving 6 bases between them. CDR3 length equals 12 residues.

This clone occurred a few times. The V call is TRBV7-9, the J call TRBJ2-5; 8 nucleotides agree with TRBD2. The V gene's germline CDR1 is SEHNR and CDR2 FQNEAQ (reference sequence). There are 15 residues in the CDR3. V shed 4 bases, J shed 5 bases, and the junction held 9 bases outside the gene matches. As DNA, the CDR3 is TGTGCCAGCAGCTCGGGACTAGTCCTTCGGGAGACCCAGTACTTC. Residues: CASSSGLVLRETQYF. Full variable domain (rest looked up from reference TRBV7-9 and TRBJ2-5): DTGVSQNPRHKITKRGQNVTFRCDPISEHNRLYWYRQTLGQGPEFLTYFQNEAQLEKSRLLSDRFSAERPKGSFSTLEIQRTEQGDSAMYLCASSSGLVLRETQYFGPGTRLLVL.

This clone was picked up a small number of times. Here the CDR3 reads CASSVGGGDRSPLHF. The DNA of the CDR3 is TGTGCCAGCAGTGTGGGTGGCGGCGATAGATCACCCCTCCACTTT. The rearrangement joins TRBV6-1 to TRBJ1-6; D call uncertain. The V gene's germline CDR1 is MNHNS and CDR2 SASEGT. Deletions cut 4 bases from V and 10 bases from J, with 17 bases between. This CDR3 is built from 15 residues.

This sequence joins TRBV30 and TRBJ2-7; the D gene is possibly TRBD1 (6 bases). The V gene lost 0 bases and the J gene lost 5 bases, with 11 bases spanning the gap. The germline V gene has CDR1 GTSNPN and CDR2 SVGIG (reference sequence). The CDR3 is 13 amino acids. The CDR3 protein is CAWSVRGGDEQYF. The CDR3 DNA follows: TGTGCCTGGAGTGTACGAGGGGGTGACGAGCAGTACTTC.

The V gene is TRBV25-1, the J gene TRBJ2-7; 11 positions agree with TRBD1. The germline V gene encodes CDR1 MGHDK and CDR2 SYGVNS. The CDR3 loop spans 16 amino acids. Trimming removed 5 bases from V and 3 bases from J; junction bases left unmatched: 9. The CDR3 protein is CASSPQRTGGFYEQYF. The CDR3 DNA follows: TGTGCCAGCAGTCCCCAACGGACAGGGGGCTTCTACGAGCAGTACTTC.

The CDR3 nucleotides are TGCAGCACGAACAGGGTGGACACCGGGGAGCTGTTTTTT. As protein: CSTNRVDTGELFF. This chain joins TRBV29-1 and TRBJ2-2; perhaps TRBD1 as D (6 bases). Germline V gene sequence: CDR1 SQVTM, CDR2 ANQGSEA. Trimming stripped 8 bases from V and 3 bases from J, with 13 bases between. The CDR3 loop spans 13 amino acids.

The table lists this clone with a few counts. The CDR3, as DNA: TGTGCCTGGAGATTAACACGTGAGGGACACCCGTCTCGACAGTACTTC. This codes for CAWRLTREGHPSRQYF. The chain joins TRBV30 to TRBJ2-7; maybe TRBD1 (6 bases). This CDR3 region has 16 residues. The germline V gene encodes CDR1 GTSNPN and CDR2 SVGIG (reference sequence). V lost 3 bases, J lost 10 bases, and 28 bases lay in between.

The table lists this clone with a few counts. The chain couples TRBV7-9 to TRBJ2-7, with TRBD1 matching 7 bases. The length of the CDR3 is 14 residues. The germline V gene has CDR1 SEHNR and CDR2 FQNEAQ (reference sequence). After removal of 5 bases from V and 2 bases from J, the junction contained 6 bases not matched to a gene. For the CDR3, the DNA is TGTGCCAGCAGCGCTGGGACAGAGACCTACGAGCAGTACTTC. This gives the protein CASSAGTETYEQYF.

This clone turned up a few times. This chain's CDR3 is CSAHPWQGARDTQYF. The CDR3 DNA sequence: TGCAGCGCACATCCCTGGCAGGGGGCCCGGGATACGCAGTATTTT. The V and J genes are TRBV29-1 and TRBJ2-3, with TRBD1 matching 8 bases. Germline CDR1 is SQVTM and CDR2 is ANQGSEA. The CDR3 contains 15 residues. V was pared by 7 bases and J by 6 bases, with 15 bases of the junction left unmatched.

This clone appeared a single time. CDR3 residues: CATSRDWGPQHF. DNA for the CDR3: TGTGCCACCAGCAGAGATTGGGGGCCCCAGCATTTT. The J gene is TRBJ1-5, the V gene TRBV15; no reliable D call. Germline CDR1 and CDR2: LNHNV and YYDKDF (reference sequence). The germline V and J ends were trimmed by 0 bases and 9 bases, with 6 bases remaining between them. The CDR3 totals 12 residues.

As regards this clone: This sample also contains other DNA sequences that code for the same CDR3. The rearrangement joins TRBV29-1 to TRBJ2-5, with a weak D call TRBD1 (6 bases). The CDR3 loop spans 12 amino acids. CDR1 is SQVTM and CDR2 is ANQGSEA in the germline V gene. The V and J ends lost 7 bases and 0 bases respectively, with 9 bases between them. CDR3 coding DNA: TGCAGCGCGAGGGGGTACCAAGAGACCCAGTACTTC. It translates to CSARGYQETQYF. The entire variable domain, with the rest obtained from reference TRBV29-1 and TRBJ2-5, is as follows: SAVISQKPSRDICQRGTSLTIQCQVDSQVTMMFWYRQQPGQSLTLIATANQGSEATYESGFVIDKFPISRPNLTFSTLTVSNMSPEDSSIYLCSARGYQETQYFGPGTRLLVL.

This clone was counted once. The V gene is TRBV11-3, the J gene TRBJ1-1, with D hard to call. In germline, CDR1 is SGHNT, CDR2 YENEEA. Trimming cost V 5 bases and J 1 base, with 8 bases left between them. CDR3 length equals 13 residues. DNA of the CDR3: TGTGCCAGCAGCCACGCGAAGAACACTGAAGCTTTCTTT. It specifies CASSHAKNTEAFF.

The chain carries TRBV30 and TRBJ2-7; 9 positions match TRBD1. The germline CDR1 and CDR2 sequences are GTSNPN and SVGIG (reference sequence). V shed 3 bases and J 6 bases; nucleotides not matched to a gene: 3. The CDR3 covers 12 residues. The CDR3 DNA follows: TGTGCCTGGAGCAACAGGGGGCGCGAGCAGTACTTC. Translation: CAWSNRGREQYF.

The CDR3 region has the DNA TGTGCCAGCAGCTTTCAGGGGATCCACCATCAGCCCCAGCATTTT. It is translated as CASSFQGIHHQPQHF. The chain joins TRBV5-6 to TRBJ1-5, with D possibly TRBD1 on 6 matching bases. Germline-derived CDR1 and CDR2 are SGHDT and YYEEEE. Trimming removed 2 bases at V and 5 bases at J, with 14 bases between. This CDR3 spans 15 amino acids.

This clone was seen a few times. V and J are TRBV29-1 and TRBJ1-1; no clear D gene. CDR3 length equals 12 residues. V was cut by 6 bases and J by 5 bases, with 13 bases left in between. Germline CDR1 reads SQVTM; CDR2 reads ANQGSEA. CDR3 in DNA: TGCAGCGTAGCCAGCTTTGGGACTGAAGCTTTCTTT. The encoded protein is CSVASFGTEAFF.

The chain employs TRBV29-1 and TRBJ2-7; 9 bases agree with TRBD1. Germline trimming cut 7 bases from V and 5 bases from J; bases unmatched to any gene: 6. The germline gives CDR1 SQVTM, CDR2 ANQGSEA. This CDR3 is built from 12 residues. CDR3 loop: CSGGTGTDEQYF. DNA of the CDR3: TGCAGCGGTGGGACAGGGACGGACGAGCAGTACTTC.

The CDR3 loop reads CAISGGQETQYF. The CDR3 DNA reads TGTGCCATCAGCGGGGGGCAAGAGACCCAGTACTTC. The chain links TRBV10-3 to TRBJ2-5; 7 bases map to TRBD2. The CDR3 has 12 residues. Per germline, CDR1 ENHRY and CDR2 SYGVKD. With 6 bases clipped from V and 2 bases from J, the junction kept 0 bases outside the gene matches.

This clone was observed a few times. The chain uses TRBV2 and TRBJ1-6, with 8 bases lining up with TRBD1. V was pared by 2 bases and J by 6 bases, with 6 bases of the junction left unmatched. CDR3 length: 16 amino acids. Germline-derived CDR1 and CDR2 are SNHLY and FYNNEI. CDR3 DNA sequence: TGTGCCAGCAGTGAAAACCCCGACAGGGGTAATTCACCCCTCCACTTT. Translation: CASSENPDRGNSPLHF. Full variable domain (rest looked up from reference TRBV2 and TRBJ1-6): EPEVTQTPSHQVTQMGQEVILRCVPISNHLYFYWYRQILGQKVEFLVSFYNNEISEKSEIFDDQFSVERPDGSNFTLKIRSTKLEDSAMYFCASSENPDRGNSPLHFGNGTRLTVT.

This clone was counted only a few times. The chain links TRBV4-2 to TRBJ2-1; D ambiguous. From germline, CDR1 is LGHNA and CDR2 YNFKEQ. This CDR3 is built from 15 residues. V was pared by 0 bases and J by 0 bases, with 6 bases between. The CDR3 DNA reads TGTGCCAGCAGCCAAGATTGGGTCTCCTACAATGAGCAGTTCTTC. Residues: CASSQDWVSYNEQFF.

J is TRBJ2-3 and V is TRBV4-2; D is perhaps TRBD2 (6 bases). V was cut by 0 bases and J by 1 base, with 14 bases left in between. Germline V gene lookup returns CDR1 LGHNA and CDR2 YNFKEQ. CDR3 length: 17 residues. CDR3 protein: CASSQEGGTTRTDTQYF. Here the CDR3 DNA reads TGTGCCAGCAGCCAAGAGGGAGGAACTACTCGCACAGATACGCAGTATTTT.

The rearrangement joins TRBV5-1 to TRBJ2-5; unclear D gene. V was clipped by 0 bases and J by 5 bases, with 8 bases between them. The CDR3 consists of 13 residues. The germline gives CDR1 SGHRS, CDR2 YFSETQ. The CDR3 region is CASSLANGETQYF. CDR3 nucleotide sequence: TGCGCCAGCAGCTTGGCCAATGGGGAGACCCAGTACTTC.

This clone has only a few counts. This chain uses TRBV6-1 with TRBJ2-5; D is uncertain. CDR3 length equals 14 residues. V was shortened by 10 bases and J by 2 bases, with 17 bases between the two germline ends. Germline-derived CDR1 and CDR2 are MNHNS and SASEGT. The CDR3 DNA reads TGTGCCACCATGAGGTCGGCACAACAAGAGACCCAGTACTTC. It yields the protein CATMRSAQQETQYF.

The chain couples TRBV27 to TRBJ1-5, with a tentative D call TRBD1 (6 bases). The CDR3 totals 14 residues. Germline loops: CDR1 MNHEY, CDR2 SMNVEV (reference sequence). Trimming stripped 6 bases from V and 0 bases from J, with 9 bases between. The CDR3 loop reads CASSARGSNQPQHF. The CDR3 DNA is TGTGCCAGCAGCGCCAGGGGTAGCAATCAGCCCCAGCATTTT.

The V and J genes are TRBV25-1 and TRBJ2-6; D gene unclear. Germline V lookup: CDR1 MGHDK, CDR2 SYGVNS. V lost 6 bases and J lost 2, with 5 bases in between. The CDR3 has 13 residues. The DNA for the CDR3 is TGTGCCAGCAGCTCGGCTGGGGCCAACGTCCTGACTTTC. Its translation is CASSSAGANVLTF. The complete variable domain, with remaining parts taken from reference TRBV25-1 and TRBJ2-6, reads EADIYQTPRYLVIGTGKKITLECSQTMGHDKMYWYQQDPGMELHLIHYSYGVNSTEKGDLSSESTVSRIRTEHFPLTLESARPSHTSQYLCASSSAGANVLTFGAGSRLTVL.